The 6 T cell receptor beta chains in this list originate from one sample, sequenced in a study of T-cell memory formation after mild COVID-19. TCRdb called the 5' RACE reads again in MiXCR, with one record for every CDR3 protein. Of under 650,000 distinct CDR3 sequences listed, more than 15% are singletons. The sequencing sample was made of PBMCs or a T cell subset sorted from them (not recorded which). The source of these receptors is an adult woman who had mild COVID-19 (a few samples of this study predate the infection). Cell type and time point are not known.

The CDR3 DNA reads as TGTGCCAGCAGTACAGGGGAGAGCTCCTATAATTCACCCCTCCACTTT. It translates to CASSTGESSYNSPLHF. V is TRBV2 and J is TRBJ1-6; TRBD1 matches at 7 bases. J gave up 0 bases and V 5 bases, and 4 bases lay outside the gene matches. The CDR3 is 16 amino acids. The V gene's germline CDR1 is SNHLY and CDR2 FYNNEI.

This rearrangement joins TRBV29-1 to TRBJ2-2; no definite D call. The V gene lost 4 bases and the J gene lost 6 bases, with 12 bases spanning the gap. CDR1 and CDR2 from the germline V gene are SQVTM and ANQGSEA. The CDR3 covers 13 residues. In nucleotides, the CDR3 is TGCAGCGTTGGGGTCATCGGGTCCGGGGAGCTGTTTTTT. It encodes CSVGVIGSGELFF.

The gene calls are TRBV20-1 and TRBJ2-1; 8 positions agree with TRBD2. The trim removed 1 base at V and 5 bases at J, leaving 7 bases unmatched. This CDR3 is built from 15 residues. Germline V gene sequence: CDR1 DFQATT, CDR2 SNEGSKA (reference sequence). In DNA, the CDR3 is TGCAGTGCTAGAGTCAGACTAGCGCAAAACAATGAGCAGTTCTTC. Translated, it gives CSARVRLAQNNEQFF.

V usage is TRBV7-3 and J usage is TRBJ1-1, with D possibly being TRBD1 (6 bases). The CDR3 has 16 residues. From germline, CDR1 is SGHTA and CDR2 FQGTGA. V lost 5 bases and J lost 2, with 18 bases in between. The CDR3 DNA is TGTGCCAGCAGCCCAACACAGGGTTGGGTTAACACTGAAGCTTTCTTT. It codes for CASSPTQGWVNTEAFF.

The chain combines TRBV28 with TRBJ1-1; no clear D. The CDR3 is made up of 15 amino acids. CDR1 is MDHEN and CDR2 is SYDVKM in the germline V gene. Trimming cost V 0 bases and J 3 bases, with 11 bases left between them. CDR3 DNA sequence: TGTGCCAGCAGTTTATGGCCCAGAGGCGACACTGAAGCTTTCTTT. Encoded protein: CASSLWPRGDTEAFF.

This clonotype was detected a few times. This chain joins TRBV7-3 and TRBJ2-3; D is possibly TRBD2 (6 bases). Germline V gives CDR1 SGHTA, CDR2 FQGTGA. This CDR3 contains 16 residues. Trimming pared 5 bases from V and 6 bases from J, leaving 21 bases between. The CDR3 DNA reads TGTGCCAGCAGCCGCACGGCGGGACCCCCTCAGGATACGCAGTATTTT. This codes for CASSRTAGPPQDTQYF.